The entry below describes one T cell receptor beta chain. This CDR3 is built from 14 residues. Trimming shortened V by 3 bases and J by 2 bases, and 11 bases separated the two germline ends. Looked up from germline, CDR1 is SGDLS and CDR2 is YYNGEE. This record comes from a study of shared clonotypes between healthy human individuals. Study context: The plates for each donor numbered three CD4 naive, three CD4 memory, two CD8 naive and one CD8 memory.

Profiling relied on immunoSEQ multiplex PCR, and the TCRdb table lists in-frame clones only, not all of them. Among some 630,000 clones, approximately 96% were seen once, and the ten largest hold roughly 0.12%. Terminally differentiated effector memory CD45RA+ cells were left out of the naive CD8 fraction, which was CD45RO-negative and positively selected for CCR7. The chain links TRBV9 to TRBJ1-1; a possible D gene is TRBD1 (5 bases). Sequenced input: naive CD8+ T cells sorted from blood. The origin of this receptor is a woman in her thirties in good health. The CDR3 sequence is CASSGQQPNTEAFF. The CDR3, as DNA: TGTGCCAGCAGCGGACAGCAACCTAACACTGAAGCTTTCTTT.